This record covers a single T cell receptor (beta chain). Looked up from germline, CDR1 is LNHDA and CDR2 is SQIVND (reference sequence). CDR3 size: 16 residues. V was pared by 5 bases and J by 7 bases, with 10 bases of the junction left unmatched. Source study methods: How many nucleated cells were present was estimated from reference gene primer amplification. Libraries were prepared by immunoSEQ multiplex PCR; TCRdb keeps only in-frame clonotypes and omits some of them. From that table come the V and J calls and clone size; the DNA was used to work out D and trimming. Here the sample spans tens of thousands of clones, around 76% being singletons. The data are from a study of blood T cell repertoires in COVID-19. Study-level information: Acute-phase and convalescent COVID-19 samples originated in the United States, Italy and Spain.

The rearrangement joins TRBV19 to TRBJ1-5; 11 bases agree with TRBD1. Material: peripheral blood. The source of this sequence is a man older than 75 with acute or convalescent COVID-19. CDR3 in amino acids: CASSPRGQGARQPQHF. CDR3 nucleotide sequence: TGTGCCAGTAGTCCCCGAGGACAGGGGGCGAGGCAGCCCCAGCATTTT.